These T cell receptor beta chains were read from a single sample in a study of early T cells in non-severe SARS-CoV-2 infection. TCRdb reprocessed the 5' RACE reads via MiXCR and lists one record per CDR3 protein. The sample has over 75,000 distinct CDR3 sequences, approximately 13% seen once. Sequencing was done on a sample of whole blood. All receptors derive from an adult who was a healthcare worker with PCR-confirmed SARS-CoV-2 infection or an uninfected control (not recorded which). CDR3s include the opening cysteine and the closing phenylalanine or tryptophan. A D gene is named only where the DNA matches it firmly. For some rows the clone size is stated as once, few or many, or as a class when expanded; others skip it.

J gene	D gene	clone size	V gene	CDR3 DNA	CDR3 protein
TRBJ2-1	NA	NA	TRBV7-2	TGTGCCAGCAGCCTGCACACCTTGAGTGAGCAGTTCTTC	CASSLHTLSEQFF
TRBJ1-1	NA	many	TRBV5-1	TGCGCCAGCAGCTTGTCGGTGAGCTCTGAAGCTTTCTTT	CASSLSVSSEAFF
TRBJ2-7	NA	many	TRBV29-1	TGCAGCGTGACCACAGTCTCAGCCGAGCAGTACTTC	CSVTTVSAEQYF
TRBJ1-6	NA	NA	TRBV7-8	TGTGCCAGCAGCCGTGACAGAAAAGAGAACTCACCCCTCCACTTT	CASSRDRKENSPLHF
TRBJ1-1	NA	many	TRBV25-1	TGTGCCAGCAGTGAAGGACCGCAGGGTACACTTGAAGCTTTCTTT	CASSEGPQGTLEAFF
TRBJ2-1	TRBD2	many	TRBV4-1	TGCGCCAGCAGCCAGACACTCCTGGCCCTAGCGGGGCGAATTACGGATGAGCAGTTCTTC	CASSQTLLALAGRITDEQFF
TRBJ1-5	NA	many	TRBV6-6	TGTGCCAGCAGTTACGTGAATAGCAATCAGCCCCAGCATTTT	CASSYVNSNQPQHF
TRBJ1-1	NA	many	TRBV20-1	TGCAGTCTCGTCGGAAAAGGGAACACTGAAGCTTTCTTT	CSLVGKGNTEAFF
TRBJ2-7	TRBD2	few	TRBV29-1	TGCAGCGCTGGGGAGGGGGAGCAGTACTTC	CSAGEGEQYF
TRBJ2-2	NA	many	TRBV7-3	TGTGCCAGCACGGGGAGAAACACCGGGGAGCTGTTTTTT	CASTGRNTGELFF
TRBJ2-5	TRBD2	few	TRBV20-1	TGCAGTGCTAGTGGGGGGGGTACCCAAGAGACCCAGTACTTC	CSASGGGTQETQYF
TRBJ1-6	NA	many	TRBV3-1	TGTGCCAGCAGCCAGGCTGGACAGCTTAATTCACCCCTCCACTTT	CASSQAGQLNSPLHF
TRBJ2-7	NA	few	TRBV11-2	TGTGCCAGCAGCCCCGCTTCGGGACCCAAACACTACGAGCAGTACTTC	CASSPASGPKHYEQYF
TRBJ1-1	NA	many	TRBV6-6	TGTGCCACCGGCCTCTCAAGGGGAGCTTTCTTT	CATGLSRGAFF
TRBJ1-5	NA	few	TRBV3-1	TGTGCCAGCAGCCAAGATTACGGTTCTCGTCAGCCCCAGCATTTT	CASSQDYGSRQPQHF
TRBJ2-7	NA	NA	TRBV7-9	TGTGCCAGCAGCCAAAGTGGGACCGCCGGGGACGAGCAGTACTTC	CASSQSGTAGDEQYF
TRBJ1-1	NA	few	TRBV12-3/TRBV12-4	TGTGCCAGCAGTTTACGGGCAGGGGATTCGAAAAACAACACTGAAGCTTTCTTT	CASSLRAGDSKNNTEAFF
TRBJ1-4	NA	NA	TRBV29-1	TGCAGCGTTTTCGGTCAGGGGAACGAAAAACTGTTTTTT	CSVFGQGNEKLFF
TRBJ2-3	NA	few	TRBV3-1	TGTGCCAGCAGCCAAGCCCGGGGGCTCCACACAGATACGCAGTATTTT	CASSQARGLHTDTQYF
TRBJ2-1	TRBD2	few	TRBV6-2/TRBV6-3	TGTGCCAGCAGTTACGGAAGTAGCGGGAGAGGCTCCTACAATGAGCAGTTCTTC	CASSYGSSGRGSYNEQFF
TRBJ1-2	NA	NA	TRBV29-1	TGCAGCGTTGAACGAGAGGCCTTAGGCTACACCTTC	CSVEREALGYTF
TRBJ2-6	NA	few	TRBV20-1	TGCAGTGCTAGAGATGGCGGGCTCCCCTCTGGGGCCAACGTCCTGACTTTC	CSARDGGLPSGANVLTF
TRBJ2-3	NA	NA	TRBV6-5	TGTGCCAGCAGTGGGACGGGTATTAGCACAGATACGCAGTATTTT	CASSGTGISTDTQYF
TRBJ1-1	NA	many	TRBV5-6	TGTGCCAGCAGCATAACTCAACTCGGCGGGAACACTGAAGCTTTCTTT	CASSITQLGGNTEAFF
TRBJ2-2	NA	NA	TRBV20-1	TGCAGTGCTAGTCGGCAGGGGAACACCGGGGAGCTGTTTTTT	CSASRQGNTGELFF
TRBJ2-5	TRBD1	few	TRBV9	TGTGCCAGCAGCCCCGACAGGGTCCAGACCCAGTACTTC	CASSPDRVQTQYF
TRBJ1-6	TRBD1	many	TRBV2	TGTGCCAGCAGTCCAGGGGGCTATAATTCACCCCTCCACTTT	CASSPGGYNSPLHF
TRBJ2-3	TRBD2	NA	TRBV20-1	TGCAGTACGAAAACGCTACGACTAGCGGGGATCACAGATACGCAGTATTTT	CSTKTLRLAGITDTQYF
TRBJ1-6	TRBD1	NA	TRBV12-3/TRBV12-4	TGTGCCAGCAGTCCCCGGGACAGGGGTTCACCCCTCCACTTT	CASSPRDRGSPLHF
TRBJ1-2	NA	NA	TRBV12-3/TRBV12-4	TGTGCCAGCAGTTTAGGGACAGCCCCTGGGGTAGGAGGCTACACCTTC	CASSLGTAPGVGGYTF
TRBJ1-5	NA	many	TRBV6-6	TGTGCCAGCAGTTACGGAGGGTACAATCAGCCCCAGCATTTT	CASSYGGYNQPQHF
TRBJ2-5	NA	NA	TRBV20-1	TGCAGTGCTAGGATGGGCCTCTTTTCACCGTACTTC	CSARMGLFSPYF
TRBJ2-7	TRBD2	many	TRBV6-6	TGTGCCAGCAGTTACCAGGGAGGGGAGCAGTACTTC	CASSYQGGEQYF
TRBJ1-2	NA	few	TRBV21-1	TGTGCCAGCAGCAAAGGCCGGGAGGGGCGAATCTATGGCTACACCTTC	CASSKGREGRIYGYTF
TRBJ2-7	NA	few	TRBV3-1	TGTGCCAGCAGCCAAGTAGTGGGATACGAGCAGTACTTC	CASSQVVGYEQYF
TRBJ1-2	NA	many	TRBV6-1	TGTGCCAGCAAGGCAGGGCGACGTGGCTACACCTTC	CASKAGRRGYTF
TRBJ1-4	TRBD1	many	TRBV28	TGTGCCAGCAGTCGCCGACAGGGAATCCCTAATGAAAAACTGTTTTTT	CASSRRQGIPNEKLFF
TRBJ1-2	NA	NA	TRBV18	TGTGCCAGCTCACCACCGAACAGGGACTATGGCTACACCTTC	CASSPPNRDYGYTF
TRBJ2-7	NA	many	TRBV5-1	TGCGCCAGCAGCCCGAGGGCAGGGCACGAGCAGTACTTC	CASSPRAGHEQYF
TRBJ1-2	NA	many	TRBV12-3/TRBV12-4	TGTGCCAGCAGTTTAGGCCAGGGCGCGAGGGACTATGGCTACACCTTC	CASSLGQGARDYGYTF
TRBJ2-2	TRBD2	few	TRBV12-3/TRBV12-4	TGTGCCAGCAGCCCTGGACTAGCGGGGGGGCGAAGGGACACCGGGGAGCTGTTTTTT	CASSPGLAGGRRDTGELFF
TRBJ2-3	TRBD2	many	TRBV11-2	TGTGCCAGCAGCTTAGTCCCCGGGACTAGCGTTTCCACAGATACGCAGTATTTT	CASSLVPGTSVSTDTQYF
TRBJ1-6	NA	few	TRBV18	TGTGCCAGCTCAACAACAGGGTATGGTTCACCCCTCCACTTT	CASSTTGYGSPLHF
TRBJ2-3	NA	many	TRBV29-1	TGCAGCGTTGATACGGGAGAAACTAGCACAGATACGCAGTATTTT	CSVDTGETSTDTQYF
TRBJ1-2	NA	many	TRBV6-1	TGTGCCAGCAGTGAAGCCGGGACATGGAATGGCTACACCTTC	CASSEAGTWNGYTF
TRBJ1-5	NA	NA	TRBV5-1	TGCGCCAGCAGCCAGACAGGCCCCGGGCCCCAGCATTTT	CASSQTGPGPQHF
TRBJ2-1	NA	few	TRBV9	TGTGCCAGCAGTGTTGGCAGGGAACAGTACAATGAGCAGTTCTTC	CASSVGREQYNEQFF
TRBJ1-1	NA	once	TRBV27	TGTGCCAGCAGCACGTGGGTTGGGGTGAACACTGAAGCTTTCTTT	CASSTWVGVNTEAFF
TRBJ1-2	NA	few	TRBV2	TGTGCCAGCAACACCCAACCCCCTCGTGGCTACACCTTC	CASNTQPPRGYTF
TRBJ2-2	NA	NA	TRBV4-2	TGTGCCAGCAGCCAAGAGGTGGCAGCCGGCACCGGGGAGCTGTTTTTT	CASSQEVAAGTGELFF
TRBJ1-5	NA	many	TRBV12-3/TRBV12-4	TGTGCCAGCAGTTTTTCAGGGGCGGATCAGCCCCAGCATTTT	CASSFSGADQPQHF